This note documents a single T cell receptor (beta chain) sequence. The CDR3 has 12 residues. The germline V gene has CDR1 KGHSH and CDR2 LQKENI. V was cut by 4 bases and J by 8 bases, with 11 bases left in between. This record belongs to a study of blood T cell repertoires in COVID-19. Looking at the study overall: Samples of COVID-19 (acute and convalescent) were obtained from the United States, Italy and Spain. T cells, B-cell-depleted T cells, or PBMCs supplied cDNA or gDNA.

Original processing methods: Amplification with reference gene primers provided the estimates of nucleated cell counts. Sequenced by immunoSEQ multiplex PCR; TCRdb stores in-frame clones only, minus some. V and J calls and clone size come straight from that table; D and trimming were deduced from the DNA. The sample records around 320,000 clones, roughly 89% being singletons. The chain carries TRBV18 and TRBJ1-1, with no clear D. Sequencing used peripheral blood. This TCR came from a young woman with COVID-19, enrolled during active disease. This CDR3 reads CASSRGVGEAFF. DNA for the CDR3: TGTGCCAGCTCACGGGGAGTGGGGGAAGCTTTCTTT.